This T cell receptor beta chain was recovered during a study of T cell responses to AZD1222 COVID-19 vaccine. Study-wide context: Second-dose timings of about 4 or about 12 weeks were pooled. General study findings and limits: Clonal diversity may have been underestimated in mostly white British donors. Unmutated variant regions are reportedly the target of nearly half of TCRs that are spike-specific.

J gave up 3 bases and V 7 bases, and 6 bases lay outside the gene matches. The CDR3 contains 14 residues. About this clone itself: Its specificity is not known.

Measured with immunoSEQ multiplex PCR; TCRdb has only the in-frame clones, and not every one. The sample includes some 140,000 clones, under 95% of them seen just once. This TCR was recovered from an adult in good health. The sample in question was peripheral blood, obtained on day 0 of AZD1222 vaccination. The rearrangement uses TRBV6-7 and TRBJ2-7; 10 positions agree with TRBD2. TRBV6-7 is filed as an ORF, its function uncertain. The CDR3 DNA is TGTGCCAGCATCCGCGGACTAGCGGACTACGAGCAGTACTTC. Encoded protein: CASIRGLADYEQYF.